These T cell receptor beta chains were read from a single sample in a study of blood T cells in healthy people across ages. TCRdb ran MiXCR on the 5' RACE reads and lists one entry per CDR3 protein. In the table there are around 1.5 million distinct CDR3 sequences, about 35% of which are singletons. Sequencing was performed on blood. These receptors were taken from a woman aged 25-40 years in good health. CDR3s include the opening cysteine and the closing phenylalanine or tryptophan. A D gene is named only where the DNA matches it firmly. The size entry is marked missing in some rows and otherwise reads once, few, many or a size class.

-,-,TRBV6-1,CASSKGQIYGYTF
-,TRBD1,TRBV20-1,CSARPGQGINQPQHF
-,-,TRBV7-9,CASSLEDGGSPLHF
-,TRBD1,TRBV7-2,CASSFSGTANYGYTF
few,-,TRBV6-5,CASSYPRGGLPGEQFF
-,-,TRBV7-9,CASTGEGVGNTIYF
few,-,TRBV3-1,CASSQSDRRTEAFF
-,-,TRBV7-3,CASSPQQARYEQYF
-,-,TRBV7-9,CVSSFPPQETQYF
-,TRBD2,TRBV5-1,CASSLKGLAGKSSYEQYF
-,TRBD1,TRBV20-1,CSARDRTGVRYEQYF
-,-,TRBV7-2,CASSSMLVARAFF
-,-,TRBV4-1,CASSQGPGHYEQYF
-,TRBD1,TRBV12-3/TRBV12-4,CASSLGTGLDNSPLHF
-,-,TRBV28,CASGTIGSPLHF
-,TRBD2,TRBV2,CASSGGTSGGYNEQFF
once,-,TRBV20-1,CSARDPNSPLHF
-,TRBD2,TRBV4-1,CASSLPYKTSGMYEQYF
few,-,TRBV4-2,CASSQEIGDSNSYEQYF
-,-,TRBV4-1,CASSLFHIQETQYF
many,TRBD1,TRBV7-2,CASSLGQAAGYTF
-,-,TRBV20-1,CSAREVRDWNSPLHF
-,TRBD1,TRBV6-1,CASSPDRGQFDTQYF
-,-,TRBV9,CASSPGSLAQYF
-,-,TRBV6-6,CASSYSSRLATSREQFF
few,TRBD1,TRBV12-3/TRBV12-4,CASSPNRGLASQHF
few,TRBD1,TRBV20-1,CSGREDREDYEQYF
-,TRBD1,TRBV6-5,CARSYSSTGGGYEQYF
-,-,TRBV7-2,CASSLMGLTLEAFF
-,-,TRBV29-1,CSVRGGGRNTEAFF
many,-,TRBV29-1,CSVGQANYEQYF
few,-,TRBV2,CASSETSVGAGYTF
-,-,TRBV10-3,CAISESIGYSSQPQHF
few,-,TRBV20-1,CSQRRPGSEAFF
-,-,TRBV5-1,CASSLGESNQPRHF
-,TRBD2,TRBV20-1,CSAPGLAGGRTDTQYF
few,-,TRBV27,CASSYRPREDTGELFF